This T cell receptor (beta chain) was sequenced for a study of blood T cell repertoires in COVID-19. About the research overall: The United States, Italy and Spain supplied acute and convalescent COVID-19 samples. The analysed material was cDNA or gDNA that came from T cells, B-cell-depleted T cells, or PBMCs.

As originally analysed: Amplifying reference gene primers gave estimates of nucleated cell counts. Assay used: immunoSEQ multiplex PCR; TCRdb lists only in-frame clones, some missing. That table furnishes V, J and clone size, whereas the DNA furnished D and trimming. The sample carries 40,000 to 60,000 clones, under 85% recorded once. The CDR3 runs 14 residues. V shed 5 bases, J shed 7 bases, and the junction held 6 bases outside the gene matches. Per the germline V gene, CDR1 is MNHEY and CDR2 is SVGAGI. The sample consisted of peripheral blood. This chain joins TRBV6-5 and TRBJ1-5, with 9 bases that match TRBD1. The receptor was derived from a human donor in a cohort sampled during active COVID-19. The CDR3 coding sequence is TGTGCCAGCAGTCGAAGACAGGGGGGGCAGCCCCAGCATTTT. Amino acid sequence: CASSRRQGGQPQHF.